The next 28 T cell receptor beta chains were all read from a single sample in a study of T cells in localized non-small cell lung cancer. Sequencing used immunoSEQ multiplex PCR; TCRdb keeps in-frame clones, though not all of them. The sample yields more than 10,000 clones, about 82% seen once. This specimen consisted of peripheral blood, obtained before any cancer treatment. The receptor source for this set is a male donor aged 60 or older with stage III lung adenocarcinoma.

The chain recombines TRBV5-7 with TRBJ1-2; a weak D match, TRBD1 (6 bases). TRBV5-7 carries the ORF label, with uncertain function. The CDR3 has 14 amino acids. V dropped 0 bases and J dropped 5 bases, with 11 bases sitting between them. The CDR3 nucleotides are TGTGCCAGCAGCTTGGGGGGGGCAAGTTATGGCTACACCTTC. It is translated as CASSLGGASYGYTF.

The J gene is TRBJ2-3, the V gene TRBV5-1, with no clear D. Trimming took 0 bases from V and 2 from J, leaving 7 bases between them. CDR3 length equals 14 residues. Germline lookup yields CDR1 SGHRS and CDR2 YFSETQ. The DNA for the CDR3 is TGCGCCAGCAGCTTGGATATGAACACAGATACGCAGTATTTT. It specifies CASSLDMNTDTQYF.

The chain has TRBV19 and TRBJ2-3; no firm D call. The CDR3 covers 17 residues. The V gene's germline CDR1 is LNHDA and CDR2 SQIVND (reference sequence). The ends were cut back, 11 bases at V and 2 bases at J, with 26 bases in the middle. CDR3 in DNA: TGTGCCGGAAGGACGAACTGGCTCCCTCTACTCACAGATACGCAGTATTTT. It codes for CAGRTNWLPLLTDTQYF.

The V and J genes are TRBV7-9 and TRBJ2-1; either TRBD1 or TRBD2 may supply D (5 bases each). V was trimmed by 1 base and J by 8 bases, leaving 12 bases between them. Germline CDR1 and CDR2: SEHNR and FQNEAQ (reference sequence). The CDR3 loop spans 14 amino acids. CDR3: CASSLVGRVHEQFF. For the CDR3, the DNA is TGTGCCAGCAGCTTAGTGGGACGTGTCCATGAGCAGTTCTTC.

V usage is TRBV6-5 and J usage is TRBJ2-5; perhaps TRBD1 as D (6 bases). The CDR3 covers 13 residues. Trimming removed 6 bases at V and 7 bases at J, with 15 bases between. The germline V gene has CDR1 MNHEY and CDR2 SVGAGI. The CDR3 bases are TGTGCCAGCAGCTCTACAGGGTTCGGGACCCAGTACTTC. Its translation: CASSSTGFGTQYF.

The chain joins TRBV15 to TRBJ2-5; D uncertain. Between the trimmed V and J ends, which lost 0 bases and 4 bases, there was a span of 12 bases. The CDR3 sequence is 15 residues long. Germline V gene sequence: CDR1 LNHNV, CDR2 YYDKDF (reference sequence). The CDR3 reads CATSRDSLFGETQYF. The DNA of the CDR3 is TGTGCCACCAGCAGAGACAGTTTGTTTGGAGAGACCCAGTACTTC.

The chain employs TRBV5-6 and TRBJ2-4; D tentatively fits TRBD1 or TRBD2 (6 bases each). V was trimmed by 3 bases and J by 0 bases, leaving 13 bases between them. The length of the CDR3 is 16 residues. The germline gives CDR1 SGHDT, CDR2 YYEEEE. Here the CDR3 reads CASSSEGGRAKNIQYF. The CDR3 coding sequence is TGTGCCAGCAGCTCGGAAGGGGGGAGAGCCAAAAACATTCAGTACTTC.

The chain has TRBV11-2 and TRBJ2-2, with D maybe TRBD1 (7 bases). The CDR3 is 15 amino acids. Trimming took off 1 base at V and 8 bases at J, with 14 bases between the two ends. In germline, CDR1 is SGHAT, CDR2 FQNNGV. The CDR3 protein is CASSLAYQGGGELFF. The CDR3 DNA follows: TGTGCCAGCAGCTTAGCGTATCAGGGGGGTGGGGAGCTGTTTTTT.

CDR3 DNA sequence: TGTGCCAGCAGCCAGATACAGGGAAACACTGAAGCTTTCTTT. It yields the protein CASSQIQGNTEAFF. The chain recombines TRBV14 with TRBJ1-1, with TRBD1 as a possible D gene (6 bases). Germline CDR1 is SGHDN and CDR2 is FVKESK. The V gene lost 3 bases and the J gene lost 2 bases, with 10 bases spanning the gap. This CDR3 is 14 amino acids long.

For the CDR3, the DNA is TGTGCCAGCACCCTGGGAGGAGGGAACTATGGCTACACCTTC. This gives the protein CASTLGGGNYGYTF. This rearrangement joins TRBV6-1 to TRBJ1-2; D gene uncertain. Germline CDR1 is MNHNS and CDR2 is SASEGT. The length of the CDR3 is 14 residues. V lost 7 bases and J 2 bases, leaving 14 bases between the germline ends.

This chain links TRBV5-1 with TRBJ1-4; TRBD1 matches at 10 bases. CDR1 and CDR2 from the germline V gene are SGHRS and YFSETQ. The CDR3 runs 16 residues. Trimming took 5 bases from V and 7 from J; bases not matched to a gene: 11. CDR3 bases: TGCGCCAGCAGACTGCTACCGGGACAGGGGTCTGAAAAACTGTTTTTT. This translates into CASRLLPGQGSEKLFF.

This clone was picked up one time. The V gene is TRBV30, the J gene TRBJ1-4, with TRBD1 matching 11 bases. CDR1 is GTSNPN, CDR2 SVGIG, per germline (reference sequence). Unmatched junction bases numbered 3, after V lost 8 bases and J lost 7 bases. The CDR3 consists of 12 residues. DNA for the CDR3: TGTGCCGGGGGACAGGGGGGTGAAAAACTGTTTTTT. This gives the protein CAGGQGGEKLFF. Supplemented by reference TRBV30 and TRBJ1-4, the full variable domain reads SQTIHQWPATLVQPVGSPLSLECTVEGTSNPNLYWYRQAAGRGLQLLFYSVGIGQISSEVPQNLSASRPQDRQFILSSKKLLLSDSGFYLCAGGQGGEKLFFGSGTQLSVL.

This clone has just a few counts. The genes are TRBV10-3 and TRBJ1-5, with no clear D. The CDR3 has 17 amino acids. The V end was cut by 0 bases, the J end by 3 bases, with 15 bases between. Germline values: CDR1 ENHRY, CDR2 SYGVKD. The CDR3 DNA is TGTGCCATCAGTGAGTCGGTGGCAGGAGTTTACAATCAGCCCCAGCATTTT. Residues: CAISESVAGVYNQPQHF.

The chain is built from TRBV19 and TRBJ2-7, with 7 bases matching TRBD1. The CDR3 is 14 amino acids. Per the germline V gene, CDR1 is LNHDA and CDR2 is SQIVND (reference sequence). Trimming cost V 4 bases and J 0 bases; bases outside gene matches: 3. The CDR3: CASSTDRNSYEQYF. CDR3 DNA sequence: TGTGCCAGTAGTACGGACAGGAACTCCTACGAGCAGTACTTC.

A word on this clone: Within the sample, other DNA sequences also encode this same CDR3. The chain carries TRBV6-4 and TRBJ1-2, with a tentative D call TRBD1 (6 bases). The V end lost 6 bases, the J end lost 8 bases, and 22 bases lay between the germline ends. Per germline, CDR1 MRHNA and CDR2 SNTAGT. CDR3 length equals 15 residues. The CDR3, as DNA: TGTGCCAGCAGCGATAACCCCGGGGGCGGTCGGGGCTACACCTTC. Translation: CASSDNPGGGRGYTF.

Details on this clone: Germline is not matched at one junction end, which may reflect a read error. The V gene is TRBV30, the J gene TRBJ1-2; no definite D call. The CDR3 has 11 residues. Germline loops: CDR1 GTSNPN, CDR2 SVGIG (reference sequence). CDR3 region: CAWSDDLPGSF. The CDR3 bases are TGTGCCTGGAGTGACGACTTACCGGGTTCCTTC.

This clone showed up just a few times. The V and J genes are TRBV11-1 and TRBJ1-2; no firm D call. The germline V gene encodes CDR1 SGHAT and CDR2 FQDESV (reference sequence). The CDR3 consists of 15 residues. Trimming pared 0 bases from V and 4 bases from J, leaving 12 bases between. CDR3 nucleotides: TGTGCCAGCAGCTTAGCGGCTACGGGCCTCTATGGCTACACCTTC. It yields the protein CASSLAATGLYGYTF.

The chain links TRBV5-1 to TRBJ1-1, with no clear D. CDR1 and CDR2 from the germline V gene are SGHRS and YFSETQ. The V end lost 0 bases, the J end lost 7 bases, and 19 bases lay between the germline ends. The CDR3 is made up of 16 amino acids. This chain's CDR3 is CASSLEGRANLDEAFF. DNA for the CDR3: TGCGCCAGCAGCTTGGAGGGTCGGGCCAACCTGGATGAAGCTTTCTTT.

The chain links TRBV5-4 to TRBJ2-2, with TRBD1 matching over 10 bases. Germline CDR1 SGHNT, CDR2 YYREEE (reference sequence). V was pared by 3 bases and J by 5 bases, with 4 bases of the junction left unmatched. The CDR3 sequence is 15 residues long. The CDR3 DNA sequence: TGTGCCAGCAGCTCCCGACAGGGGGCGACCGGGGAGCTGTTTTTT. Protein product: CASSSRQGATGELFF.

In DNA, the CDR3 is TGCGCCAGCAGCCAGATAAGGGCGGAGCACCGCGACACTGAAGCTTTCTTT. Translation gives CASSQIRAEHRDTEAFF. This chain uses TRBV4-1 with TRBJ1-1; D not certain. V gave up 3 bases and J gave up 3 bases, with 20 bases separating them. Germline loops: CDR1 MGHRA, CDR2 YSYEKL. The CDR3 is 17 residues long.

The chain has TRBV2 and TRBJ1-1; no firm D call. The CDR3 spans 13 residues. Germline V gene data show CDR1 as SNHLY and CDR2 as FYNNEI. V lost 4 bases and J 4 bases, leaving 10 bases between the germline ends. CDR3 loop: CASSGEEGTEAFF. CDR3 coding DNA: TGTGCCAGCAGTGGGGAGGAAGGCACTGAAGCTTTCTTT.

The J gene is TRBJ2-7, the V gene TRBV2; D call uncertain. V gave up 8 bases and J gave up 2 bases, with 4 bases separating them. Per the germline V gene, CDR1 is SNHLY and CDR2 is FYNNEI. CDR3 length equals 10 residues. The CDR3 here is CASGPYEQYF. As DNA, the CDR3 is TGTGCCAGCGGTCCCTACGAGCAGTACTTC.

The chain employs TRBV21-1 and TRBJ2-4; TRBD1, the table's D call, lacks a check against the DNA. TRBV21-1 corresponds to a pseudogene. This CDR3 comprises 16 residues. CDR3 DNA sequence: TGTGCCAGCAGCAAAAGTGTGTGGGGGCAAAAAAACATTCAGTACTTC. It is translated as CASSKSVWGQKNIQYF.

This clone was seen a few times. The chain carries TRBV25-1 and TRBJ1-2, with 12 nucleotides matching TRBD1. The J segment lost 8 bases and the V segment lost 3 bases, leaving 7 bases of the junction unmatched. Germline-derived CDR1 and CDR2 are MGHDK and SYGVNS. This CDR3 is 15 amino acids long. CDR3: CASSDWDRGRRGYTF. The CDR3 DNA sequence: TGTGCCAGCAGTGATTGGGACAGGGGGCGACGGGGCTACACCTTC.

The genes are TRBV19 and TRBJ2-1; the D is unclear. The germline V and J ends were trimmed by 2 bases and 9 bases, with 14 bases remaining between them. The CDR3 contains 14 residues. Germline loops: CDR1 LNHDA, CDR2 SQIVND (reference sequence). CDR3 in amino acids: CASSIHFEAIEQFF. The CDR3 DNA follows: TGTGCCAGTAGTATACACTTCGAGGCGATTGAGCAGTTCTTC.

The chain uses TRBV2 and TRBJ2-5; the D is unclear. The CDR3 totals 10 residues. V lost 5 bases and J lost 5, with 3 bases in between. From germline, CDR1 is SNHLY and CDR2 FYNNEI. The CDR3 region has the DNA TGTGCCAGCAGTCGGGAGACCCAGTACTTC. It is translated as CASSRETQYF.

The chain employs TRBV5-1 and TRBJ1-3; D is perhaps TRBD1 (6 bases). V was clipped by 0 bases and J by 2 bases, with 9 bases between them. Germline CDR1 is SGHRS and CDR2 is YFSETQ. The CDR3 consists of 15 residues. The CDR3 coding sequence is TGCGCCAGCAGCTTGGAAACAGGGACTGGAAACACCATATATTTT. This sequence encodes CASSLETGTGNTIYF.

The chain joins TRBV19 to TRBJ1-4; D perhaps matches TRBD1 (6 bases). The ends were cut back, 5 bases at V and 8 bases at J, with 27 bases in the middle. Germline V lookup: CDR1 LNHDA, CDR2 SQIVND (reference sequence). The CDR3 runs to 18 residues. CDR3 DNA sequence: TGTGCCAGTAGTGCTTCCCATCCCGCCCGGGGGCTAAGAGAAAAACTGTTTTTT. Amino acids: CASSASHPARGLREKLFF.